The clone carrying this TCR beta chain turned up a few times. What it binds is unknown. Sequencing was performed with immunoSEQ multiplex PCR; in TCRdb, only in-frame clones are kept and a portion is missing. The data contain approximately 13,000 clones, under 85% of them singletons. This specimen belongs to a study of T cells after posttransplantation cyclophosphamide. Study findings and constraints: Recipient CMV seropositivity and CMV reactivation strongly tracked TRB clonality. Tissue-infiltrating T cells from skin or gut overlapped little with blood T cells.

V was shortened by 7 bases and J by 6 bases, with 12 bases between the two germline ends. The V gene's germline CDR1 is LNHDA and CDR2 SQIVND (reference sequence). The CDR3 is made up of 13 amino acids. The specimen was memory CD4+ T cells sorted from PBMCs. The TCR was taken from a man in his fifties or sixties in good health, CMV-negative, and a related stem cell transplant donor. The chain couples TRBV19 to TRBJ1-4; D may be TRBD1 (5 bases). This chain's CDR3 is CASTRGADEKLFF. CDR3 bases: TGTGCCAGTACTAGGGGCGCGGATGAAAAACTGTTTTTT.